Each of the 31 T cell receptor beta chains below was sequenced from the same sample in a study of identical twins (dated by TCRdb to the mid-2010s). Libraries were made using 5' RACE. Reads for this sample came from an Illumina HiSeq 2000. TCRdb's own reprocessing of the public reads used fastp at Q25 and MiXCR and kept productive beta chains. Rows with one shared CDR3 protein collapse into an entry with the most common genes and DNA. The sample records over 500,000 distinct CDR3 sequences, about 20% of which are singletons. The ten largest clonotypes hold around 1% of the sample. The data also belong to a second study, concerning T cells expressing NK-cell markers.

Sample: CD4+ T cells sorted from blood. The receptor set was obtained from a woman under 30 in good health.

This clonotype was counted a few times. This chain links TRBV11-2 with TRBJ2-5, with 8 bases aligning to TRBD2. The ends lost 5 bases at V and 4 bases at J; junction bases unmatched: 9. Germline V gene sequence: CDR1 SGHAT, CDR2 FQNNGV. CDR3 length: 15 residues. The CDR3 sequence is CASSPTAGGRETQYF. The CDR3 DNA reads TGTGCCAGCAGCCCCACGGCGGGAGGAAGAGAGACCCAGTACTTC.

The chain combines TRBV15 with TRBJ2-1; TRBD2 might be the D (5 bases). The CDR3 extends over 12 amino acids. V lost 5 bases and J lost 11, with 13 bases in between. CDR1 is LNHNV and CDR2 is YYDKDF in the germline V gene (reference sequence). The chain's CDR3 is CATSDGLLKQFF. The DNA of the CDR3 is TGTGCCACCAGCGACGGACTTTTGAAGCAGTTCTTC.

This clonotype was detected only a few times. The CDR3 is CIAKRGGTDTQYF. CDR3 in DNA: TGCATCGCCAAGCGGGGAGGCACAGATACGCAGTATTTT. The V call is TRBV20-1, the J call TRBJ2-3; 7 bases are shared with TRBD2. The CDR3 runs 13 residues. Germline V gene sequence: CDR1 DFQATT, CDR2 SNEGSKA (reference sequence).

The DNA for the CDR3 is TGTGCCAGCAGCCAAGGTGTAGGGGGACAAAAAGAAAAACTGTTTTTT. Amino acids: CASSQGVGGQKEKLFF. The chain has TRBV3-1 and TRBJ1-4, with a possible D match to TRBD1 (6 bases). Trimming removed 1 base from V and 8 bases from J, with 17 bases in between. This CDR3 region has 16 residues. Germline CDR1 is LGHDT and CDR2 is YNNKEL (reference sequence).

This clonotype was seen more than once but under ten times. This chain joins TRBV2 and TRBJ2-7; D may be TRBD1 (6 bases). From germline, CDR1 is SNHLY and CDR2 FYNNEI. The CDR3 has 15 residues. Trimming shortened V by 6 bases and J by 2 bases, and 17 bases separated the two germline ends. The CDR3 DNA reads TGTGCCAGCAGGATGAGCAGGGGCGAAACCTACGAGCAGTACTTC. This translates into CASRMSRGETYEQYF. Full variable domain (missing parts from reference TRBV2 and TRBJ2-7): EPEVTQTPSHQVTQMGQEVILRCVPISNHLYFYWYRQILGQKVEFLVSFYNNEISEKSEIFDDQFSVERPDGSNFTLKIRSTKLEDSAMYFCASRMSRGETYEQYFGPGTRLTVT.

This chain links TRBV2 with TRBJ2-7, with D perhaps matching TRBD2 (6 bases). V was cut by 8 bases and J by 7 bases, with 24 bases left in between. CDR1 and CDR2 (germline): SNHLY, FYNNEI. The CDR3 extends over 15 amino acids. CDR3 sequence reads: CASRTQGTGRWEQYF. The CDR3 region has the DNA TGTGCCAGCCGGACGCAGGGTACGGGGAGGTGGGAGCAGTACTTC. Supplemented by reference TRBV2 and TRBJ2-7, the full variable domain reads EPEVTQTPSHQVTQMGQEVILRCVPISNHLYFYWYRQILGQKVEFLVSFYNNEISEKSEIFDDQFSVERPDGSNFTLKIRSTKLEDSAMYFCASRTQGTGRWEQYFGPGTRLTVT.

This chain's CDR3 is CATSPAGTANTGELFF. Written as DNA, the CDR3 is TGTGCCACCAGCCCCGCGGGGACAGCTAACACCGGGGAGCTGTTTTTT. This chain connects TRBV24-1 to TRBJ2-2; D is perhaps TRBD1 (7 bases). Trimming stripped 7 bases from V and 2 bases from J, with 16 bases between. Germline V gene sequence: CDR1 KGHDR, CDR2 SFDVKD. This CDR3 is built from 16 residues.

The J gene is TRBJ2-1, the V gene TRBV6-2 or TRBV6-3; D may be TRBD1 (5 bases). In germline, CDR1 is MNHEY, CDR2 SVGEGT. The germline V and J ends were trimmed by 5 bases and 4 bases, with 15 bases remaining between them. The CDR3 contains 15 residues. The CDR3 nucleotides are TGTGCCAGCAGTCCAGGGTTTCCCCTTTACAATGAGCAGTTCTTC. As protein: CASSPGFPLYNEQFF.

CDR3 nucleotide sequence: TGCGCCAGCAGCTTGGGGAGCGGGAGTACCTACAATGAGCAGTTCTTC. This gives the protein CASSLGSGSTYNEQFF. The chain combines TRBV5-1 with TRBJ2-1, with 8 nucleotides matching TRBD2. Per the germline V gene, CDR1 is SGHRS and CDR2 is YFSETQ. CDR3 size: 16 residues. V shed 0 bases and J 2 bases; nucleotides not matched to a gene: 4.

This sequence joins TRBV5-1 and TRBJ2-1; 11 bases align to TRBD2. V dropped 6 bases and J dropped 3; count of bases not matched to a gene: 5. CDR1 and CDR2 (germline): SGHRS, YFSETQ. The CDR3 is made up of 15 amino acids. The CDR3 spells CASTLAGANYNEQFF. The CDR3 nucleotides are TGCGCCAGCACACTAGCGGGGGCGAACTACAATGAGCAGTTCTTC.

The chain joins TRBV5-5 to TRBJ1-5; 11 bases agree with TRBD1. Germline V lookup: CDR1 SGHKS, CDR2 YYEKEE (reference sequence). Unmatched junction bases numbered 7, after V lost 4 bases and J lost 7 bases. The CDR3 covers 15 residues. In DNA, the CDR3 is TGTGCCAGCAGCCCGGGACAGGGGGTAGAACAGCCCCAGCATTTT. Protein: CASSPGQGVEQPQHF.

The chain recombines TRBV10-1 with TRBJ2-5, with a possible D match to TRBD2 (6 bases). Germline lookup yields CDR1 WNHNN and CDR2 SYGVQD (reference sequence). Between the trimmed V and J ends, which lost 8 bases and 5 bases, there was a span of 18 bases. The CDR3 sequence is 14 residues long. CDR3 residues: CASSRRASAETQYF. In DNA, the CDR3 is TGCGCCAGCTCCAGGAGGGCCTCGGCGGAGACCCAGTACTTC.

V is TRBV19 and J is TRBJ2-7; D is undetermined. Germline V CDR1 and CDR2: LNHDA, SQIVND (reference sequence). This CDR3 is built from 17 residues. The V gene lost 3 bases and the J gene lost 0 bases, with 18 bases spanning the gap. This chain's CDR3 is CASSINVGVWPSYEQYF. The CDR3 bases are TGTGCCAGTAGTATTAATGTGGGCGTGTGGCCCTCCTACGAGCAGTACTTC.

This clonotype has more than one count but fewer than ten. The V and J genes are TRBV5-1 and TRBJ1-1; no definite D call. V was shortened by 2 bases and J by 1 base, with 9 bases between the two germline ends. Per germline, CDR1 SGHRS and CDR2 YFSETQ. The CDR3 is 14 amino acids. CDR3 region: CASSFGSQNTEAFF. The CDR3 DNA reads as TGCGCCAGCAGCTTCGGCAGCCAGAACACTGAAGCTTTCTTT.

The V and J genes are TRBV12-3 or TRBV12-4 and TRBJ1-3, with TRBD1 as a possible D gene (5 bases). Trimming cost V 7 bases and J 4 bases, with 14 bases left between them. The CDR3 has 14 residues. The CDR3 loop reads CASTLGGFGNTIYF. For the CDR3, the DNA is TGTGCCAGCACCTTGGGGGGGTTCGGAAACACCATATATTTT.

The sample holds a few counts of this clonotype. DNA of the CDR3: TGCAGTGCTAGTCGGCAGGGGATCGGTTACGAGCAGTACTTC. Translating it yields CSASRQGIGYEQYF. The V call is TRBV20-1, the J call TRBJ2-7; tentatively, D is TRBD1 (6 bases). Germline V gene data show CDR1 as DFQATT and CDR2 as SNEGSKA (reference sequence). This CDR3 is 14 amino acids long. The V gene lost 3 bases and the J gene lost 4 bases, with 16 bases spanning the gap.

This clonotype was seen at least ten times. This chain joins TRBV5-1 and TRBJ2-5; D is unclear. Germline V gene sequence: CDR1 SGHRS, CDR2 YFSETQ. The CDR3 has 13 residues. V lost 0 bases and J 7 bases, leaving 10 bases between the germline ends. The CDR3 sequence is CASSLEQVGTQYF. The DNA of the CDR3 is TGCGCCAGCAGCTTGGAGCAGGTTGGGACCCAGTACTTC.

Only a few counts were recorded for this clonotype. The chain uses TRBV20-1 and TRBJ2-3, with D hard to call. CDR3 size: 13 residues. CDR1 DFQATT and CDR2 SNEGSKA come from the germline V gene (reference sequence). The germline V and J ends were trimmed by 5 bases and 4 bases, with 13 bases remaining between them. CDR3 nucleotides: TGCAGTGCTGCCCACCGGGCCGCAGATACGCAGTATTTT. It yields the protein CSAAHRAADTQYF.

The chain carries TRBV4-3 and TRBJ2-7; no firm D call. The V end lost 0 bases, the J end lost 6 bases, and 9 bases lay between the germline ends. Germline-derived CDR1 and CDR2 are LGHNA and YSLEER. The CDR3 covers 13 residues. Written as DNA, the CDR3 is TGCGCCAGCAGCCAAGATCGCAGGACCGAGCAGTACTTC. It encodes CASSQDRRTEQYF.

The chain recombines TRBV5-1 with TRBJ2-6; TRBD1 or TRBD2 may be the D gene (5 bases each). The length of the CDR3 is 20 residues. Trimming removed 3 bases from V and 1 base from J, with 23 bases in between. Per the germline V gene, CDR1 is SGHRS and CDR2 is YFSETQ. CDR3 sequence (DNA): TGCGCCAGCAGCTCATCGGCAGGTGGCGAGAGGGGATCTGGGGCCAACGTCCTGACTTTC. Its protein is CASSSSAGGERGSGANVLTF.

This clonotype has more than one count but fewer than ten. The CDR3 coding sequence is TGTGCCAGCAAGAGGCAGGGGGCCGGCACAGATACGCAGTATTTT. Protein sequence: CASKRQGAGTDTQYF. The chain uses TRBV6-1 and TRBJ2-3; 8 bases line up with TRBD1. V shed 7 bases, J shed 1 base, and the junction held 7 bases outside the gene matches. Germline CDR1 MNHNS, CDR2 SASEGT. The CDR3 is made up of 15 amino acids.

This clonotype was seen only a few times. This chain connects TRBV4-1 to TRBJ2-1, with a tentative D call TRBD2 (6 bases). CDR3 length equals 17 residues. Trimming cost V 0 bases and J 2 bases, with 14 bases left between them. Germline V lookup: CDR1 MGHRA, CDR2 YSYEKL. The CDR3 DNA reads as TGCGCCAGCAGCCAAGATACAGGACTAATAACCTACAATGAGCAGTTCTTC. Its translation is CASSQDTGLITYNEQFF.

The chain is built from TRBV5-1 and TRBJ2-3; 11 nucleotides agree with TRBD2. Germline assignment: CDR1 SGHRS and CDR2 YFSETQ. The CDR3 has 16 amino acids. V shed 0 bases, J shed 5 bases, and the junction held 5 bases outside the gene matches. The CDR3 nucleotides are TGCGCCAGCAGCTTGGGACTAGCGGGGAGGCTAGATACGCAGTATTTT. Translated, it gives CASSLGLAGRLDTQYF.

The gene calls are TRBV20-1 and TRBJ2-7; D possibly matches TRBD1 or TRBD2 (5 bases each). CDR3 length equals 13 residues. Germline V gene lookup returns CDR1 DFQATT and CDR2 SNEGSKA (reference sequence). V was pared by 6 bases and J by 2 bases, with 14 bases between. In DNA, the CDR3 is TGCAGTGCCCCCGGGGACGGGACCTACGAGCAGTACTTC. This sequence encodes CSAPGDGTYEQYF.

This clonotype was counted only a few times. The chain is built from TRBV7-8 and TRBJ1-1, with 7 bases fitting TRBD1. Germline V gene lookup returns CDR1 SGHVS and CDR2 FQNEAQ. CDR3 length equals 13 residues. Trimming took 1 base from V and 11 from J; bases not matched to a gene: 7. The CDR3 DNA sequence: TGTGCCAGCAGCTTAGTTTACAGGGGATCCGCTTTCTTT. Its protein product is CASSLVYRGSAFF. The variable domain in full, completed from reference TRBV7-8 and TRBJ1-1, reads GAGVSQSPRYKVAKRGQDVALRCDPISGHVSLFWYQQALGQGPEFLTYFQNEAQLDKSGLPSDRFFAERPEGSVSTLKIQRTQQEDSAVYLCASSLVYRGSAFFGQGTRLTVV.

This clonotype was counted between two and nine times. J is TRBJ1-1 and V is TRBV6-1, with D uncertain. Deletions cut 7 bases from V and 1 base from J, with 16 bases between. This CDR3 is 15 amino acids long. CDR1 and CDR2 (germline): MNHNS, SASEGT. DNA for the CDR3: TGTGCCAGCACGGTAAGAGGGCAGAAGAACACTGAAGCTTTCTTT. Its translation is CASTVRGQKNTEAFF.

V usage is TRBV7-9 and J usage is TRBJ1-5; TRBD1 might be the D (5 bases). Between the trimmed V and J ends, which lost 5 bases and 7 bases, there was a span of 15 bases. This CDR3 spans 14 amino acids. CDR1 is SEHNR, CDR2 FQNEAQ, per germline (reference sequence). CDR3 residues: CASSPGRSGQPQHF. The CDR3 nucleotides are TGTGCCAGCAGCCCGGGACGAAGTGGGCAGCCCCAGCATTTT.

This clonotype was seen only a few times. The J gene is TRBJ1-1, the V gene TRBV20-1, with 7 positions matching TRBD1. Losses at the gene ends were 5 bases for V and 6 bases for J; bases not matched to a gene: 21. Germline V CDR1 and CDR2: DFQATT, SNEGSKA (reference sequence). The CDR3 runs 17 residues. CDR3 region: CSAPRMNLDRVGAEAFF. The CDR3 DNA follows: TGCAGTGCTCCCCGAATGAACCTTGACAGGGTTGGCGCTGAAGCTTTCTTT.

This clonotype was picked up a small number of times. The rearrangement joins TRBV29-1 to TRBJ2-2; the D gene is possibly TRBD1 (5 bases). The CDR3 has 14 residues. Trimming shortened V by 5 bases and J by 1 base, and 11 bases separated the two germline ends. Germline CDR1 is SQVTM and CDR2 is ANQGSEA. The CDR3 coding sequence is TGCAGCGTTCAAGGGGATCGGAACACCGGGGAGCTGTTTTTT. Protein sequence: CSVQGDRNTGELFF.

This clonotype was detected only a few times. The V and J genes are TRBV20-1 and TRBJ2-1; 10 positions agree with TRBD2. With V trimmed by 4 bases and J by 8 bases, 5 bases remained unmatched. Germline CDR1 and CDR2: DFQATT and SNEGSKA (reference sequence). CDR3 length equals 13 residues. CDR3 DNA sequence: TGCAGTGCTAAGCGGGGGGGCCAGGATGAGCAGTTCTTC. It is translated as CSAKRGGQDEQFF.

The V gene is TRBV7-2, the J gene TRBJ2-6; D is ambiguous. Trimming stripped 3 bases from V and 3 bases from J, with 3 bases between. This CDR3 region has 13 residues. The germline CDR1 and CDR2 sequences are SGHTA and FQGNSA. CDR3 sequence: CASSFYGANVLTF. In nucleotides, the CDR3 is TGTGCCAGCAGCTTTTATGGGGCCAACGTCCTGACTTTC.